Listed below are T cell receptor beta chains from one sample, sequenced in a study of T cells after yellow fever vaccination. In TCRdb, the 5' RACE reads were re-called with MiXCR into one record per CDR3 protein. The table has more than 350,000 distinct CDR3 sequences, roughly 10% seen once. Source: PBMCs, taken on the day of the first yellow fever vaccination. The receptors originated from a young man who received the YFV17D yellow fever vaccine. CDR3s include the opening cysteine and the closing phenylalanine or tryptophan. A D gene is named only where the DNA matches it firmly. Clone size appears in some rows only: once, few, many, or a class for an expanded clone.

v_gene	len	abundance	j_gene	d_gene	CDR3nt	CDR3aa
TRBV7-6	22	NA	TRBJ2-2	TRBD2	TGTGCCAGCAGCTTAGTGATTGGGAGACTAGCGGGGGGCCAGGCGCGCACCGGGGAGCTGTTTTTT	CASSLVIGRLAGGQARTGELFF
TRBV6-1	15	few	TRBJ1-6	NA	TGTGCCAGCATGGTCTCCGTGGGAGCTAATTCACCCCTCCACTTT	CASMVSVGANSPLHF
TRBV4-1	14	NA	TRBJ2-1	NA	TGCGCCAGCAGCCAAGCGGGGGTGTACAATGAGCAGTTCTTC	CASSQAGVYNEQFF
TRBV7-2	14	many	TRBJ2-3	NA	TGTGCCAGCAGCTTTACCGGGGGAGGAGATACGCAGTATTTT	CASSFTGGGDTQYF
TRBV20-1	15	few	TRBJ2-3	TRBD2	TGCAGTGCTGCAGACAGCGGGGGGGCGGGAGATACGCAGTATTTT	CSAADSGGAGDTQYF
TRBV14	17	few	TRBJ2-3	TRBD2	TGTGCCAGCAGCCAAGATCGTGGCGGGGGGGCGGCAGATACGCAGTATTTT	CASSQDRGGGAADTQYF
TRBV7-9	14	few	TRBJ1-1	NA	TGTGCCAGCAGCTTTTCAGGGGTGAACACTGAAGCTTTCTTT	CASSFSGVNTEAFF
TRBV9	15	few	TRBJ1-4	NA	TGTGCCAGCAGCGCCTCCGGAGGGGGATACGAAAAACTGTTTTTT	CASSASGGGYEKLFF
TRBV6-1	10	few	TRBJ2-7	NA	TGTGCCAGTAGACATGGCGAGCAGTACTTC	CASRHGEQYF
TRBV20-1	15	NA	TRBJ1-1	NA	TGCAGTGCCTCCACCGACAGTCCAGGAGACACTGAAGCTTTCTTT	CSASTDSPGDTEAFF
TRBV13	14	few	TRBJ1-1	NA	TGTGCCAGCAGCTACACTGAGGAGAACACTGAAGCTTTCTTT	CASSYTEENTEAFF
TRBV27	13	few	TRBJ2-3	NA	TGTGCCAGCAGTAGGACCACCACAGATACGCAGTATTTT	CASSRTTTDTQYF
TRBV29-1	15	few	TRBJ2-1	TRBD1	TGCAGCGTATTGTACCGGGACAGGGGGCTCAATGAGCAGTTCTTC	CSVLYRDRGLNEQFF
TRBV11-2	13	few	TRBJ1-1	NA	TGTGCCCCCCCCGGGGAGGGGAAGAATGAAGCTTTCTTT	CAPPGEGKNEAFF
TRBV7-2	13	NA	TRBJ2-3	TRBD2	TGTGCCAGCAGCGACGTCGGGGGGGATACGCAGTATTTT	CASSDVGGDTQYF
TRBV9	14	many	TRBJ2-5	NA	TGTGCCAGCAGCTCCTCGGGTATCCAAGAGACCCAGTACTTC	CASSSSGIQETQYF
TRBV4-3	18	many	TRBJ2-2	NA	TGCGCCAGCAGCCTACGCCCGGTGGTAGCGGAAAACACCGGGGAGCTGTTTTTT	CASSLRPVVAENTGELFF